This T cell receptor (beta chain) comes out of a study of T cells after yellow fever vaccination. Broader study findings: Faster peaking, at day 5 versus 15, marked a secondary response that was weaker. Clones that expanded after primary vaccination mostly reappeared after the booster (roughly 97% CD4, 70% to 90% CD8).

TCRdb recomputed calls from the 5' RACE reads with MiXCR, one row per CDR3 protein. The data show more than 65,000 distinct CDR3 sequences, around 5% seen once. This clonotype was counted at least ten times. Its specificity is not known. The clonotype originates from a man aged 18-30 years who received the YFV17D yellow fever vaccine. Specimen: CD4+ T cells sorted from PBMCs, collected approximately 15 days after the first yellow fever vaccination.

The CDR3 is CASIPDRKNTGELFF. CDR3 DNA: TGTGCCAGCATCCCGGACAGAAAGAACACCGGGGAGCTGTTTTTT. The V call is TRBV5-4, the J call TRBJ2-2; D may be TRBD1 (6 bases). Trimming cost V 6 bases and J 1 base, with 13 bases left between them. Germline CDR1 and CDR2: SGHNT and YYREEE (reference sequence). The length of the CDR3 is 15 residues.